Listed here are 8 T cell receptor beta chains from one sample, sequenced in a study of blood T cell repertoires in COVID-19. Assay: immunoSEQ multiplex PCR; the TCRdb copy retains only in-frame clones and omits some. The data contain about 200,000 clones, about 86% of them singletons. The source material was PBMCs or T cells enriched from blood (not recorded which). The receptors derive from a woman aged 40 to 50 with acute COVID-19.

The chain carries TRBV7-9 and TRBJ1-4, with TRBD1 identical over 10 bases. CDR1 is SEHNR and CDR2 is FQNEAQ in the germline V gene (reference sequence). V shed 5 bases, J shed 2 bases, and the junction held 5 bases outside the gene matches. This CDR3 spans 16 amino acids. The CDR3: CASSQGQGRTNEKLFF. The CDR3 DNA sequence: TGTGCCAGCAGCCAGGGACAGGGGCGGACTAATGAAAAACTGTTTTTT.

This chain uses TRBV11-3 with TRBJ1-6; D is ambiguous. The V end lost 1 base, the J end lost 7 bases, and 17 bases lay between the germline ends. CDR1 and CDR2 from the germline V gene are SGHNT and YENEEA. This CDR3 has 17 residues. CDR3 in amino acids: CASSLVVVEGRNSPLHF. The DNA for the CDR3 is TGTGCCAGCAGCTTAGTGGTGGTGGAGGGTCGGAATTCACCCCTCCACTTT. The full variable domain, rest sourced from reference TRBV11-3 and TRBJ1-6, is EAGVVQSPRYKIIEKKQPVAFWCNPISGHNTLYWYLQNLGQGPELLIRYENEEAVDDSQLPKDRFSAERLKGVDSTLKIQPAELGDSAVYLCASSLVVVEGRNSPLHFGNGTRLTVT.

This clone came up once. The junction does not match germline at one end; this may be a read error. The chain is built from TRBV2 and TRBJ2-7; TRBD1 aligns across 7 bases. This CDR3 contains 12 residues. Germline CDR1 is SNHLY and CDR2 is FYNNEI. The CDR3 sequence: CASSRIQGPPGF. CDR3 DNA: TGTGCCAGCAGCCGAATACAGGGGCCCCCCGGCTTC.

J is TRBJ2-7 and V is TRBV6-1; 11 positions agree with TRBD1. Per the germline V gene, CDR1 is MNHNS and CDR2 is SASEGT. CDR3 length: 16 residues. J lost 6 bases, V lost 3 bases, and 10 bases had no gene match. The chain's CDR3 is CASSDSGTGGSGEQYF. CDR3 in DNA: TGTGCCAGCAGTGATTCCGGGACAGGGGGTTCGGGCGAGCAGTACTTC.

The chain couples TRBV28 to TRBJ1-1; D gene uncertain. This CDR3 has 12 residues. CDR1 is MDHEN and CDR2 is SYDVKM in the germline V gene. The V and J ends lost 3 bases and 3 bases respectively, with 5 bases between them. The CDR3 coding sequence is TGTGCCAGCAGTTTGTCTCACACTGAAGCTTTCTTT. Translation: CASSLSHTEAFF.

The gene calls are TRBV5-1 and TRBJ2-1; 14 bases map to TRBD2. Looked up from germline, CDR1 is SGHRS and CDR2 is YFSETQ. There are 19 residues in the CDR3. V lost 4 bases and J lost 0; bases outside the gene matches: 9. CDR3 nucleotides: TGCGCCAGCAGCCACGGACTAGCGGGAGGTCTAAGCTCCTACAATGAGCAGTTCTTC. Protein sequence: CASSHGLAGGLSSYNEQFF.

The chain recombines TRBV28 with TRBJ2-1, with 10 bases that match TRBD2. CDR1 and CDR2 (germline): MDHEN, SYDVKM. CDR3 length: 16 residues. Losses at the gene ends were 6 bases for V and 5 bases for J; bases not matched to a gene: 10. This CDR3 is CASRRTAGGWDNEQFF. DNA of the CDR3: TGTGCCAGCAGGCGAACAGCGGGAGGGTGGGACAATGAGCAGTTCTTC.

This chain's CDR3 is CASGRTRTLGNQPQHF. In DNA, the CDR3 is TGTGCTAGTGGTAGAACCAGGACACTTGGCAATCAGCCCCAGCATTTT. The chain is built from TRBV12-5 and TRBJ1-5, with D possibly TRBD1 on 5 matching bases. Germline V gives CDR1 LGHNT, CDR2 FRNRAP. This CDR3 is 16 amino acids long. Trimming took off 5 bases at V and 2 bases at J, with 16 bases between the two ends.